Shown below are 19 T cell receptor beta chains from a single sample sequenced in a study of cytomegalovirus exposure and HLA in healthy donors. The study ran its PCR with 60 Vbeta and 13 Jbeta primers. Sequencing used immunoSEQ multiplex PCR; TCRdb keeps in-frame clones, though not all of them. Here the sample spans over 100,000 clones, 60% to 80% being singletons. Sequenced: PBMCs. The receptors shown here come from a man over 45 in good health and CMV-seropositive.

The V call is TRBV7-2, the J call TRBJ2-1, with a possible D match to TRBD2 (6 bases). CDR1 is SGHTA and CDR2 is FQGNSA in the germline V gene. Trimming left V 1 base short and J 12 bases short, with 13 bases between. This CDR3 spans 13 amino acids. CDR3 loop: CASSLDGPGGQFF. Here the CDR3 DNA reads TGTGCCAGCAGCTTAGATGGCCCCGGGGGGCAGTTCTTC.

CDR3 nucleotides: TGCGCCAGCAGCTTGGTGGCGGGAGGGGGTAATGAGCAGTTCTTC. Protein: CASSLVAGGGNEQFF. The chain uses TRBV5-1 and TRBJ2-1, with 9 nucleotides matching TRBD2. CDR3 size: 15 residues. Germline V CDR1 and CDR2: SGHRS, YFSETQ. The junction had 5 bases not matched to a gene; V was cut back by 0 bases and J by 7 bases.

The CDR3 bases are TGTGCCAGCAGTGAGTTCGGCGGGGGCTACACTGAAGCTTTCTTT. The encoded protein is CASSEFGGGYTEAFF. The genes are TRBV25-1 and TRBJ1-1; D possibly corresponds to TRBD1 (6 bases). V lost 3 bases and J lost 3, with 14 bases in between. This CDR3 region has 15 residues. Per germline, CDR1 MGHDK and CDR2 SYGVNS.

This sequence joins TRBV10-3 and TRBJ2-3; D not resolved. There are 11 residues in the CDR3. CDR1 ENHRY and CDR2 SYGVKD come from the germline V gene. The V end was cut by 3 bases, the J end by 5 bases, with 3 bases between. Written as DNA, the CDR3 is TGTGCCATCAGTGATCGAGATACGCAGTATTTT. Translating gives CAISDRDTQYF.

This clone was seen only a few times. CDR3 nucleotide sequence: TGTGCCAGCAGCCAAGCCACAGGGCTAAGTAATCAGCCCCAGCATTTT. Amino acids: CASSQATGLSNQPQHF. This sequence joins TRBV4-2 and TRBJ1-5; a possible D gene is TRBD1 (6 bases). The germline V and J ends were trimmed by 1 base and 4 bases, with 14 bases remaining between them. The CDR3 sequence is 16 residues long. Germline-derived CDR1 and CDR2 are LGHNA and YNFKEQ.

There are a few counts of this clone. This chain joins TRBV7-2 and TRBJ2-5, with D perhaps matching TRBD1 (6 bases). Near its end, the DNA agrees better with TRBJ2-7, so the J call may be wrong. Germline CDR1 SGHTA, CDR2 FQGNSA. This CDR3 has 14 residues. The CDR3: CASSPDRYSYEQYF. The DNA for the CDR3 is TGTGCCAGCAGCCCCGACAGGTACTCCTACGAGCAGTACTTC.

This clone was counted a single time. At one boundary the junction diverges from the germline segment, which might be a read error. The chain recombines TRBV10-3 with TRBJ1-2, with a possible D match to TRBD1 (5 bases). Per the germline V gene, CDR1 is ENHRY and CDR2 is SYGVKD. The length of the CDR3 is 14 residues. The DNA of the CDR3 is TGTGCCACCAGTCAGACGACAGAGATCTATGGCTACACCTTC. This sequence encodes CATSQTTEIYGYTF.

J is TRBJ1-1 and V is TRBV11-2, with 7 bases aligning to TRBD1. Germline CDR1 is SGHAT and CDR2 is FQNNGV. The CDR3 sequence is 13 residues long. V trimming: 4 bases; J trimming: 2 bases; junction bases outside the gene matches: 1. This CDR3 is CASSYRGNTEAFF. The DNA of the CDR3 is TGTGCCAGCAGCTACAGGGGTAACACTGAAGCTTTCTTT. The full variable domain, in which reference TRBV11-2 and TRBJ1-1 provide the parts outside the CDR3, is EAGVAQSPRYKIIEKRQSVAFWCNPISGHATLYWYQQILGQGPKLLIQFQNNGVVDDSQLPKDRFSAERLKGVDSTLKIQPAKLEDSAVYLCASSYRGNTEAFFGQGTRLTVV.

This sequence joins TRBV11-2 and TRBJ2-1; 8 positions agree with TRBD2. The CDR3 has 15 amino acids. The germline gives CDR1 SGHAT, CDR2 FQNNGV. J lost 4 bases, V lost 3 bases, and 5 bases had no gene match. As DNA, the CDR3 is TGTGCCAGCAGCTTCCGGCGGGGGGAATACAATGAGCAGTTCTTC. Protein sequence: CASSFRRGEYNEQFF.

This chain joins TRBV9 and TRBJ2-3, with 12 bases aligning to TRBD2. The CDR3 has 19 amino acids. Germline trimming cut 2 bases from V and 1 base from J; bases unmatched to any gene: 11. Per the germline V gene, CDR1 is SGDLS and CDR2 is YYNGEE. The CDR3 loop reads CASSVGLAGRRGGTDTQYF. In DNA, the CDR3 is TGTGCCAGCAGCGTCGGACTAGCGGGGAGGCGGGGAGGCACAGATACGCAGTATTTT.

The gene calls are TRBV19 and TRBJ1-1; D is ambiguous. CDR3 length equals 13 residues. CDR1 LNHDA and CDR2 SQIVND come from the germline V gene (reference sequence). With 5 bases removed from V and 1 base from J, the gap between germline ends came to 8 bases. This CDR3 is CASSLRRNTEAFF. As DNA, the CDR3 is TGTGCCAGTAGTTTAAGGAGGAACACTGAAGCTTTCTTT. Full variable domain (remainder filled in from reference TRBV19 and TRBJ1-1): DGGITQSPKYLFRKEGQNVTLSCEQNLNHDAMYWYRQDPGQGLRLIYYSQIVNDFQKGDIAEGYSVSREKKESFPLTVTSAQKNPTAFYLCASSLRRNTEAFFGQGTRLTVV.

This clone showed up just a few times. The chain carries TRBV5-4 and TRBJ2-5; TRBD2 matches at 8 bases. The CDR3 is 14 residues long. V was pared by 3 bases and J by 5 bases, with 6 bases of the junction left unmatched. In germline, CDR1 is SGHNT, CDR2 YYREEE (reference sequence). The CDR3 coding sequence is TGTGCCAGCAGCTCCGGACTAGCAGGGGAGACCCAGTACTTC. It is translated as CASSSGLAGETQYF. The complete variable domain, with remaining parts taken from reference TRBV5-4 and TRBJ2-5, reads ETGVTQSPTHLIKTRGQQVTLRCSSQSGHNTVSWYQQALGQGPQFIFQYYREEENGRGNFPPRFSGLQFPNYSSELNVNALELDDSALYLCASSSGLAGETQYFGPGTRLLVL.

The chain employs TRBV7-3 and TRBJ2-1; D might be TRBD2 (6 bases). Per germline, CDR1 SGHTA and CDR2 FQGTGA. V shed 5 bases and J shed 5 bases, with 16 bases lying between them. The CDR3 has 15 residues. CDR3: CASSRFGGADNEQFF. Written as DNA, the CDR3 is TGTGCCAGCAGCCGTTTCGGGGGAGCGGACAATGAGCAGTTCTTC.

A few counts support this clone. The V gene is TRBV11-2, the J gene TRBJ2-3, with unresolved D. V was shortened by 6 bases and J by 12 bases, with 13 bases between the two germline ends. The CDR3 extends over 11 amino acids. Germline values: CDR1 SGHAT, CDR2 FQNNGV. CDR3 in DNA: TGTGCCAGCAGGTCCACCTCTAGTCAGTATTTT. This gives the protein CASRSTSSQYF.

The chain is built from TRBV29-1 and TRBJ1-1, with 7 bases identical to TRBD1. Germline V gene sequence: CDR1 SQVTM, CDR2 ANQGSEA. J lost 3 bases, V lost 4 bases, and 5 bases had no gene match. The CDR3 is made up of 13 amino acids. CDR3 in DNA: TGCAGCGTTGCGTCCCAGGGGGACACTGAAGCTTTCTTT. Translation gives CSVASQGDTEAFF.

The chain employs TRBV5-1 and TRBJ1-6; no firm D call. The germline V and J ends were trimmed by 0 bases and 7 bases, with 8 bases remaining between them. The CDR3 covers 14 residues. Per germline, CDR1 SGHRS and CDR2 YFSETQ. CDR3 sequence reads: CASSLELTNSPLHF. The CDR3 DNA is TGCGCCAGCAGCTTGGAACTCACGAATTCACCCCTCCACTTT.

This chain connects TRBV9 to TRBJ2-1, with no clear D. CDR1 is SGDLS and CDR2 is YYNGEE in the germline V gene. This CDR3 has 16 residues. Between the trimmed V and J ends, which lost 3 bases and 2 bases, there was a span of 15 bases. DNA of the CDR3: TGTGCCAGCAGCGGCCTCCTTACCACTACCTACAATGAGCAGTTCTTC. This translates into CASSGLLTTTYNEQFF. Full variable domain (outside the CDR3, taken from reference TRBV9 and TRBJ2-1): DSGVTQTPKHLITATGQRVTLRCSPRSGDLSVYWYQQSLDQGLQFLIQYYNGEERAKGNILERFSAQQFPDLHSELNLSSLELGDSALYFCASSGLLTTTYNEQFFGPGTRLTVL.

The rearrangement uses TRBV11-1 and TRBJ1-3; weak D call: TRBD1 (6 bases). The CDR3 has 16 amino acids. V was shortened by 1 base and J by 2 bases, with 12 bases between the two germline ends. CDR1 and CDR2 from the germline V gene are SGHAT and FQDESV (reference sequence). The CDR3: CASSLDPGTTGNTIYF. CDR3 coding DNA: TGTGCCAGCAGCTTAGACCCCGGGACAACTGGAAACACCATATATTTT.

The V and J genes are TRBV5-1 and TRBJ1-2; weak D call: TRBD1 (5 bases). The germline gives CDR1 SGHRS, CDR2 YFSETQ. The CDR3 extends over 15 amino acids. Trimming left V 4 bases short and J 4 bases short, with 17 bases between. The CDR3 DNA follows: TGCGCCAGCAGCCTGTCGGGGGTAAGCACCTATGGCTACACCTTC. This encodes CASSLSGVSTYGYTF.